The source of this T cell receptor beta chain is a study of cytomegalovirus exposure and HLA in healthy donors. Whole-study results and caveats: A link between a missense DCLRE1C variant and TCR beta V- and J-gene trimming emerged from a later analysis.

At sampling all donors were nominally healthy, likely with unrecorded immune exposures. As regards this clone: Its antigen is not known.

The study ran its PCR with 60 Vbeta and 13 Jbeta primers. The protocol was immunoSEQ multiplex PCR, while the TCRdb copy is restricted to in-frame clones and leaves out a portion. Across about 130,000 clones, the top ten clones capture around 1.6% of the sample. Germline V gene lookup returns CDR1 SGHTA and CDR2 FQGNSA. This CDR3 has 15 residues. Trimming took 6 bases from V and 7 from J; bases not matched to a gene: 14. The chain is built from TRBV7-2 and TRBJ1-2, with 7 bases matching TRBD1. The sequenced sample was PBMCs. This TCR was sampled from a woman aged 40-49 years in good health and CMV-seropositive. CDR3 nucleotide sequence: TGTGCCAGCAGGTTACAGGGGAAGCGGGAACGTGGCTACACCTTC. Translated: CASRLQGKRERGYTF. Combining the CDR3 with reference TRBV7-2 and TRBJ1-2 gives the whole variable domain GAGVSQSPSNKVTEKGKDVELRCDPISGHTALYWYRQSLGQGLEFLIYFQGNSAPDKSGLPSDRFSAERTGGSVSTLTIQRTQQEDSAVYLCASRLQGKRERGYTFGSGTRLTVV.